The 15 T cell receptor beta chains listed next were all sequenced from one sample in a study of T cells in Graves' hyperthyroidism and ophthalmopathy. Regions amplified from RNA transcripts were the TCR beta CDR3 regions. HTBI primers were employed in a first-round RT-PCR of the TCR CDR3. MiXCR, run by TCRdb on the multiplex PCR reads, gives a single entry per CDR3 protein. Found here are hundreds of thousands of distinct CDR3 sequences, just under 20% of them singletons; the top ten hold less than 55%. The specimen was blood. These receptors came from a man between 35 and 55 years old with Graves' ophthalmopathy.

The chain links TRBV6-8 to TRBJ1-2; TRBD1 aligns across 7 bases. V gave up 10 bases and J gave up 7 bases; unmatched junction bases: 12. This CDR3 region has 13 residues. Per germline, CDR1 MNHGY and CDR2 SAAAGT. CDR3 region: CATRYRGVSGYTF. The CDR3 bases are TGTGCCACCAGATACAGGGGTGTCTCTGGCTACACCTTC.

J is TRBJ2-3 and V is TRBV2; possible D gene TRBD1, 6 bases. The germline V gene encodes CDR1 SNHLY and CDR2 FYNNEI. The CDR3 runs 14 residues. With 7 bases removed from V and 4 bases from J, the gap between germline ends came to 15 bases. The CDR3 loop reads CASKKGERADTQYF. The CDR3 DNA reads as TGTGCCAGCAAAAAGGGGGAACGGGCAGATACGCAGTATTTT.

In its sample, this clonotype was seen many times. This chain connects TRBV18 to TRBJ2-2; D may correspond to TRBD1 or TRBD2 (5 bases each). The CDR3 loop spans 16 amino acids. Germline-derived CDR1 and CDR2 are KGHSH and LQKENI. Between the trimmed V and J ends, which lost 2 bases and 4 bases, there was a span of 14 bases. This CDR3 reads CASSPSSGAGTGELFF. For the CDR3, the DNA is TGTGCCAGCTCACCAAGTTCCGGGGCCGGCACCGGGGAGCTGTTTTTT.

This clonotype was recorded many times. CDR3 residues: CSARTASGVTEQFF. CDR3 coding DNA: TGCAGTGCGCGGACGGCTAGCGGCGTCACTGAGCAGTTCTTC. V and J are TRBV20-1 and TRBJ2-1, with TRBD2 matching 7 bases. The CDR3 is 14 amino acids. CDR1 DFQATT and CDR2 SNEGSKA come from the germline V gene (reference sequence). Trimming took 6 bases from V and 9 from J; bases not matched to a gene: 14.

To note about this clonotype: It is unclear where the CDR3 begins or ends on the DNA, so no DNA is shown, and the CDR3 is as TCRdb lists it. The chain combines TRBV19 with TRBJ2-7; TRBD1 is taken as the D call from the table, unchecked against the DNA. The CDR3 is 17 residues long, counting both termini. Germline lookup yields CDR1 LNHDA and CDR2 SQIVND (reference sequence). CDR3 sequence: CASSRRAGTLLSYEQYF.

The table lists this clonotype with a few counts. The V and J genes are TRBV7-2 and TRBJ2-7; 9 nucleotides match TRBD1. In germline, CDR1 is SGHTA, CDR2 FQGNSA. After removal of 2 bases from V and 4 bases from J, the junction contained 9 bases not matched to a gene. This CDR3 spans 16 amino acids. CDR3 sequence (DNA): TGTGCCAGCAGCTTATCCGCAACCGGGACAGGGTACGAGCAGTACTTC. It encodes CASSLSATGTGYEQYF.

This clonotype was seen ten or more times. The rearrangement uses TRBV29-1 and TRBJ2-3; no clear D gene. The CDR3 length is 14 residues. The V gene's germline CDR1 is SQVTM and CDR2 ANQGSEA. Trimming took off 4 bases at V and 1 base at J, with 12 bases between the two ends. DNA of the CDR3: TGCAGCGTTGTATGGGTCCACGGCACAGATACGCAGTATTTT. Protein product: CSVVWVHGTDTQYF.

This clonotype appeared a few times. The chain uses TRBV12-5 and TRBJ2-3, with a tentative D call TRBD2 (5 bases). CDR3 length: 14 residues. CDR1 is LGHNT and CDR2 is FRNRAP in the germline V gene. The germline V and J ends were trimmed by 4 bases and 3 bases, with 11 bases remaining between them. CDR3 region: CASGSGVVTDTQYF. The CDR3 nucleotides read TGTGCTAGTGGTTCCGGGGTGGTTACAGATACGCAGTATTTT.

The table lists this clonotype with a few counts. V usage is TRBV27 and J usage is TRBJ2-3, with TRBD1 identical over 10 bases. The CDR3 extends over 15 amino acids. V dropped 5 bases and J dropped 3; count of bases not matched to a gene: 5. Germline CDR1 and CDR2: MNHEY and SMNVEV (reference sequence). CDR3 loop: CASSPLGQGTDTQYF. As DNA, the CDR3 is TGTGCCAGCAGTCCCCTGGGACAGGGGACAGATACGCAGTATTTT.

In this sample, this clonotype turned up many times. The chain joins TRBV6-1 to TRBJ2-7, with TRBD2 matching 7 bases. After removal of 5 bases from V and 3 bases from J, the junction contained 16 bases not matched to a gene. The V gene's germline CDR1 is MNHNS and CDR2 SASEGT. The CDR3 consists of 17 residues. The CDR3 region has the DNA TGTGCCAGCAGTCTCCGAATATTGGGGGAGGGAATCTACGAGCAGTACTTC. The encoded protein is CASSLRILGEGIYEQYF.

The chain links TRBV14 to TRBJ2-1, with TRBD1 matching 8 bases. Germline lookup yields CDR1 SGHDN and CDR2 FVKESK. J gave up 0 bases and V 2 bases, and 6 bases lay outside the gene matches. This CDR3 has 17 residues. CDR3 loop: CASSQYRGSGSYNEQFF. The CDR3 DNA reads TGTGCCAGCAGCCAATACAGGGGGAGCGGCTCCTACAATGAGCAGTTCTTC.

The gene calls are TRBV28 and TRBJ2-2; 11 bases agree with TRBD2. Per germline, CDR1 MDHEN and CDR2 SYDVKM. There are 15 residues in the CDR3. V trimming: 6 bases; J trimming: 7 bases; junction bases outside the gene matches: 7. DNA for the CDR3: TGTGCCAGCAGACCCACTAGCGGGAGCCACGGGGAGCTGTTTTTT. Translated: CASRPTSGSHGELFF.

This clonotype was detected ten times or more. The chain is built from TRBV7-9 and TRBJ2-1, with D tentatively TRBD1 or TRBD2 (5 bases each). The V and J ends lost 1 base and 10 bases respectively, with 17 bases between them. The CDR3 extends over 15 amino acids. CDR1 and CDR2 from the germline V gene are SEHNR and FQNEAQ (reference sequence). CDR3 nucleotide sequence: TGTGCCAGCAGCTTAGAAACCGGGACCAACGCCGAGCAGTTCTTC. This gives the protein CASSLETGTNAEQFF. The whole variable domain, filled in from reference TRBV7-9 and TRBJ2-1, reads DTGVSQNPRHKITKRGQNVTFRCDPISEHNRLYWYRQTLGQGPEFLTYFQNEAQLEKSRLLSDRFSAERPKGSFSTLEIQRTEQGDSAMYLCASSLETGTNAEQFFGPGTRLTVL.

V usage is TRBV24-1 and J usage is TRBJ2-2; D is undetermined. The V and J ends lost 3 bases and 11 bases respectively, with 9 bases between them. CDR1 is KGHDR and CDR2 is SFDVKD in the germline V gene. CDR3 size: 12 residues. The CDR3 region has the DNA TGTGCCACCAGTGATGGGCCTGATGAGCTGTTTTTT. Amino acids: CATSDGPDELFF.

The CDR3, as DNA: TGCAGTGCTAAACTAGTGGTCCAGGACGAGCAGTACTTC. Its translation: CSAKLVVQDEQYF. The chain couples TRBV20-1 to TRBJ2-7, with D perhaps matching TRBD2 (5 bases). V was clipped by 4 bases and J by 5 bases, with 15 bases between them. Per germline, CDR1 DFQATT and CDR2 SNEGSKA (reference sequence). CDR3 length: 13 residues.